The rows below give T cell receptor beta chains drawn from one sample of a study of control samples from healthy donors and cancer patients. Generated by immunoSEQ multiplex PCR, the TCRdb table keeps only in-frame clones and is missing some. The table includes 100,000 to 150,000 clones, just under 95% detected once. The sequenced sample consisted of blood. Receptors originate from a man younger than 30 in good health. Each CDR3 is given without its conserved first and last residue.

V	J	CDR3
TRBV6-1	TRBJ1-5	ASSEGLGSYSNQPQH
TRBV21-1	TRBJ1-4	ASSGSDRALNEKLF
TRBV6-1	TRBJ2-5	ASSEGGEQETQY
TRBV7-6	TRBJ2-1	ASSLDGTVYNEQF
TRBV18	TRBJ1-4	ASSPRRTGATNEKLF
TRBV27	TRBJ1-5	ASSYRQGAQPQH
TRBV11-3	TRBJ1-6	ASSLGWASPLH
TRBV6-1	TRBJ1-5	ASSETGVQPQH
TRBV11-2	TRBJ2-5	ASSLGVGMVGGETQY
TRBV6-5	TRBJ1-1	ASSSKGGNTEAF
TRBV11-3	TRBJ1-1	ASSLEQNTEAF
TRBV18	TRBJ1-1	ASSPDRAEAF
TRBV20-1	TRBJ1-1	KSGVNTEAF
TRBV6-5	TRBJ2-7	ASSYSKQGENEQY
TRBV7-9	TRBJ1-1	ASSFAENTEAF
TRBV6-7	TRBJ2-5	ASSYPGQGVSEETQY